Given below is one T cell receptor (beta chain) in context. The CDR3 length is 15 residues. Per the germline V gene, CDR1 is SGHTA and CDR2 is FQGNSA. V gave up 3 bases and J gave up 3 bases; unmatched junction bases: 6. Profiled with immunoSEQ multiplex PCR; TCRdb holds only in-frame clones, not every one. The table lists some 150,000 clones, roughly 95% of them singletons. The data were obtained in a study of control samples from healthy donors and cancer patients. Sequencing used blood. The J gene is TRBJ2-3, the V gene TRBV7-2, with 7 bases that match TRBD2. The source of this sequence is a woman aged 55-69 years in good health. The CDR3 reads CASSLQRGITDTQYF. CDR3 nucleotides: TGTGCCAGCAGCTTGCAGCGGGGTATTACAGATACGCAGTATTTT. The whole variable domain, remainder taken from reference TRBV7-2 and TRBJ2-3, is GAGVSQSPSNKVTEKGKDVELRCDPISGHTALYWYRQSLGQGLEFLIYFQGNSAPDKSGLPSDRFSAERTGGSVSTLTIQRTQQEDSAVYLCASSLQRGITDTQYFGPGTRLTVL.